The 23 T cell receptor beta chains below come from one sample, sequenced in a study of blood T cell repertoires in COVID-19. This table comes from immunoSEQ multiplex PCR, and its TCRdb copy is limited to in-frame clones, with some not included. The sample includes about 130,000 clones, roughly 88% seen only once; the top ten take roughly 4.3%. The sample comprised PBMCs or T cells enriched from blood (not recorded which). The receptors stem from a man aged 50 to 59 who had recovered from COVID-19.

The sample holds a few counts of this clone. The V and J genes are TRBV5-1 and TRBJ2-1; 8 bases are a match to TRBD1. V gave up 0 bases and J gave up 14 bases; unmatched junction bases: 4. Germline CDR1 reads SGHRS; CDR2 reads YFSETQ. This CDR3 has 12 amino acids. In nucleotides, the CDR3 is TGCGCCAGCAGCTTGGGACAGGGGAAGAAGTTCTTC. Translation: CASSLGQGKKFF.

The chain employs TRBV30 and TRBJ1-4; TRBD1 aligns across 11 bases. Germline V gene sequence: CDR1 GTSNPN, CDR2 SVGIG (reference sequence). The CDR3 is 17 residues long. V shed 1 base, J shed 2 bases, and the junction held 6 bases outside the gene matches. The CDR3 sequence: CAWSADRGLGTNEKLFF. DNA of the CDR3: TGTGCCTGGAGTGCGGACAGGGGGCTAGGGACTAATGAAAAACTGTTTTTT.

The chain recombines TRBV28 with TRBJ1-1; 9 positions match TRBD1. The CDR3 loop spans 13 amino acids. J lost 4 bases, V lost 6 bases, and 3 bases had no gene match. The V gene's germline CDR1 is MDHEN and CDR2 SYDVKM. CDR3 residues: CASRVTGGTEAFF. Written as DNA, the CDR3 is TGTGCCAGCAGGGTGACAGGGGGCACTGAAGCTTTCTTT. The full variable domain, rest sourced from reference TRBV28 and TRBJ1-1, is DVKVTQSSRYLVKRTGEKVFLECVQDMDHENMFWYRQDPGLGLRLIYFSYDVKMKEKGDIPEGYSVSREKKERFSLILESASTNQTSMYLCASRVTGGTEAFFGQGTRLTVV.

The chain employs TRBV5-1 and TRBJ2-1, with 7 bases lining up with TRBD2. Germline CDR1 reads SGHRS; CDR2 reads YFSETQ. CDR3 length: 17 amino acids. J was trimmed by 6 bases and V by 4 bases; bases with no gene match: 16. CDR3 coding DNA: TGCGCCAGCAGCGCCTCACTAGCGAGTGTCACTTTCAATGAGCAGTTCTTC. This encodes CASSASLASVTFNEQFF. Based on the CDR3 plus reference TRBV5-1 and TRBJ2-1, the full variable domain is KAGVTQTPRYLIKTRGQQVTLSCSPISGHRSVSWYQQTPGQGLQFLFEYFSETQRNKGNFPGRFSGRQFSNSRSEMNVSTLELGDSALYLCASSASLASVTFNEQFFGPGTRLTVL.

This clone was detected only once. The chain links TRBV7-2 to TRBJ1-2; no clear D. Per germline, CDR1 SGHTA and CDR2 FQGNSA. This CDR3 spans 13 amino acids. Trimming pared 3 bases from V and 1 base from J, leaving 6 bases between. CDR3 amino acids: CASSLSINYGYTF. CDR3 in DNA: TGTGCCAGCAGCTTGAGTATTAACTATGGCTACACCTTC.

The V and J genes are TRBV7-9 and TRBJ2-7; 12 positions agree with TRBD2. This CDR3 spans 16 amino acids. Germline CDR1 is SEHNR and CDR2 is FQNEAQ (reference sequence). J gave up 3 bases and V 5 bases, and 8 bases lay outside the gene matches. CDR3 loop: CASSHRGGLAGYEQYF. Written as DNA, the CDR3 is TGTGCCAGCAGCCACAGGGGGGGACTAGCGGGCTACGAGCAGTACTTC.

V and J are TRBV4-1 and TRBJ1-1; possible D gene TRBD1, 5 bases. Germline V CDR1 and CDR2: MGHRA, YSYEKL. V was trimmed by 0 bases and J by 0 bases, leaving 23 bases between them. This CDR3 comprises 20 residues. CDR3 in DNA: TGCGCCAGCAGCCAAGATGGGACTCCCTGGGGAGGGAGGCTGAACACTGAAGCTTTCTTT. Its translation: CASSQDGTPWGGRLNTEAFF.

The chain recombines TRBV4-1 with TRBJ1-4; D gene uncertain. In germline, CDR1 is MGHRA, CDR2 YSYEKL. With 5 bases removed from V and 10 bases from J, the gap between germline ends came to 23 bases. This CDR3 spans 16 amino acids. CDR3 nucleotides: TGCGCCAGCAGCTCCCCCCGTATCCGGCAGGATGGAAAACTGTTTTTT. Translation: CASSSPRIRQDGKLFF.

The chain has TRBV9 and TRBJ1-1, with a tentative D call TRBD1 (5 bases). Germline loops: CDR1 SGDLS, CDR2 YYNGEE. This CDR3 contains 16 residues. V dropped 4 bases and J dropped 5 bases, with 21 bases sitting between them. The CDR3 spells CASSPPAGGGSTEAFF. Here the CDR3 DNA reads TGTGCCAGCAGCCCGCCGGCCGGGGGTGGGAGTACTGAAGCTTTCTTT.

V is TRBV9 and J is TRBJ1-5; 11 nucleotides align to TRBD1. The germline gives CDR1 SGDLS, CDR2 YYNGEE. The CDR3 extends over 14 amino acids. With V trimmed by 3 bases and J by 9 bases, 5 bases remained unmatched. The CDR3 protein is CASSARDRGWPQHF. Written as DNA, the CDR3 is TGTGCCAGCAGCGCACGGGACAGGGGGTGGCCCCAGCATTTT.

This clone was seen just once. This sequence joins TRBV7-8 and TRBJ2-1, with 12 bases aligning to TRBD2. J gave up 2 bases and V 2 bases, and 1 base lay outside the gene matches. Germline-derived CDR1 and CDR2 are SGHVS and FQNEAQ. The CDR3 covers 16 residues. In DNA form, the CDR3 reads TGTGCCAGCAGCTTAAGGACTAGCGGGGCCTACAATGAGCAGTTCTTC. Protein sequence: CASSLRTSGAYNEQFF.

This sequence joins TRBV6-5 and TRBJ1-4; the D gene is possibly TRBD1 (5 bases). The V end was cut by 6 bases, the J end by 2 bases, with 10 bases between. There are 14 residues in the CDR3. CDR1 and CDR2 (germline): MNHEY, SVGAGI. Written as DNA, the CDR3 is TGTGCCAGCAGCACCGGGGGGACTAATGAAAAACTGTTTTTT. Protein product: CASSTGGTNEKLFF.

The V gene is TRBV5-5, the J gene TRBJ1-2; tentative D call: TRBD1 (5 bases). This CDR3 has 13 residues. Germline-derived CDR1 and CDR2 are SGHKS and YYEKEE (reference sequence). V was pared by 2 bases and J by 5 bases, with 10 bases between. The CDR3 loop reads CASSFVSGYGYTF. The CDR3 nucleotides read TGTGCCAGCAGCTTTGTTTCAGGGTATGGCTACACCTTC.

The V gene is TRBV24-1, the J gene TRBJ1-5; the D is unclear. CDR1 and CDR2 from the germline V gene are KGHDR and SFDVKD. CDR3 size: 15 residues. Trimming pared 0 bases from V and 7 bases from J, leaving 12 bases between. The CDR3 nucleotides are TGTGCCACCAGTGATTTGCTCGGTAATAAGCAGCCCCAGCATTTT. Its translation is CATSDLLGNKQPQHF.

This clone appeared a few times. CDR3 sequence (DNA): TGCAGTGCTAGTCGGGGGTGGCAGTTCTTC. It encodes CSASRGWQFF. The gene calls are TRBV20-1 and TRBJ2-1, with a weak D call TRBD2 (6 bases). CDR3 size: 10 residues. CDR1 DFQATT and CDR2 SNEGSKA come from the germline V gene (reference sequence). The V end was cut by 3 bases, the J end by 12 bases, with 9 bases between.

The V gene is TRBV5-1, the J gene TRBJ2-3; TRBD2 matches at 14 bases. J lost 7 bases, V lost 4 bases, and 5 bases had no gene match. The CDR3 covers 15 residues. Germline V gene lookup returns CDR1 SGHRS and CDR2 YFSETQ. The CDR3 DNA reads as TGCGCCAGCAGCACGGGACTAGCGGGAGCTTATACGCAGTATTTT. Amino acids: CASSTGLAGAYTQYF. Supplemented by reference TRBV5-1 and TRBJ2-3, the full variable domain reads KAGVTQTPRYLIKTRGQQVTLSCSPISGHRSVSWYQQTPGQGLQFLFEYFSETQRNKGNFPGRFSGRQFSNSRSEMNVSTLELGDSALYLCASSTGLAGAYTQYFGPGTRLTVL.

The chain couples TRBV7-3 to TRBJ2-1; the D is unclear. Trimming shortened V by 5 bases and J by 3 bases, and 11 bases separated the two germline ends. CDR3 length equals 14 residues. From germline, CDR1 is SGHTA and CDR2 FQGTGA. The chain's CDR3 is CASSPNGNYNEQFF. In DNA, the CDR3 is TGTGCCAGCAGCCCAAACGGTAACTACAATGAGCAGTTCTTC.

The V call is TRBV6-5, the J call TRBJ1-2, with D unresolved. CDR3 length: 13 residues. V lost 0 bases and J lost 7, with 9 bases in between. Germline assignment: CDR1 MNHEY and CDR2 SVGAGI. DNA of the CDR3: TGTGCCAGCAGTTACTCCCCCTCTCGTGGCTACACCTTC. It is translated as CASSYSPSRGYTF.

The CDR3 sequence is CASSYSGGNTGELFF. The CDR3 DNA follows: TGTGCCAGCAGCTATTCAGGGGGCAACACCGGGGAGCTGTTTTTT. The chain has TRBV11-3 and TRBJ2-2, with 8 positions matching TRBD1. Germline assignment: CDR1 SGHNT and CDR2 YENEEA. The V and J ends lost 4 bases and 2 bases, in that order; junction bases with no gene match: 3. CDR3 length: 15 residues.

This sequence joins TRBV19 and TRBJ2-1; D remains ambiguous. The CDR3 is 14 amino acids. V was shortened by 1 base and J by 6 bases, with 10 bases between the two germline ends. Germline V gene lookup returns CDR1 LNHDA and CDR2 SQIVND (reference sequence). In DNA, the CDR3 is TGTGCCAGTAGTATAGCCGGGTCAACCAATGAGCAGTTCTTC. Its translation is CASSIAGSTNEQFF.

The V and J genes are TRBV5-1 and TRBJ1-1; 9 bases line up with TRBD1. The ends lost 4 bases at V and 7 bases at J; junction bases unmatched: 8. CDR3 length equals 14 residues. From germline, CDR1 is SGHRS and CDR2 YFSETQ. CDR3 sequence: CASSGGTGLNEAFF. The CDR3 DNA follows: TGCGCCAGCAGCGGGGGGACAGGGCTCAATGAAGCTTTCTTT. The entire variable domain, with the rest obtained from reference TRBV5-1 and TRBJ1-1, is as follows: KAGVTQTPRYLIKTRGQQVTLSCSPISGHRSVSWYQQTPGQGLQFLFEYFSETQRNKGNFPGRFSGRQFSNSRSEMNVSTLELGDSALYLCASSGGTGLNEAFFGQGTRLTVV.

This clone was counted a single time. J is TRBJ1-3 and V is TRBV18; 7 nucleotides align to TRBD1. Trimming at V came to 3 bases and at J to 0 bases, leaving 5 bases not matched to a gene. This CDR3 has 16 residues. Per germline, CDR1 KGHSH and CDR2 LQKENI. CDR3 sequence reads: CASSPLQGTSGNTIYF. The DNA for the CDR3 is TGTGCCAGCTCACCCCTACAGGGGACCTCTGGAAACACCATATATTTT.

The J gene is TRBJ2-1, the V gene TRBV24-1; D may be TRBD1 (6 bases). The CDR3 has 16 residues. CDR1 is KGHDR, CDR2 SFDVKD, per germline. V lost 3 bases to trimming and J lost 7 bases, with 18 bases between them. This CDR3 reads CATSDAQGILLNEQFF. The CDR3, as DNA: TGTGCCACCAGTGATGCACAGGGTATCCTTTTGAATGAGCAGTTCTTC.